The 9 T cell receptor beta chains below were found in one sample sequenced in a study of T cell responses to AZD1222 COVID-19 vaccine. Sequencing used immunoSEQ multiplex PCR; TCRdb keeps in-frame clones, though not all of them. The data show around 130,000 clones, 70% to 90% seen once. The sequencing used peripheral blood, collected on day 0 of AZD1222 vaccination. Receptors were obtained from an adult in good health.

This clone was detected once. The rearrangement joins TRBV11-2 to TRBJ1-1, with 9 bases fitting TRBD1. Germline values: CDR1 SGHAT, CDR2 FQNNGV. The CDR3 has 14 amino acids. With V trimmed by 2 bases and J by 10 bases, 8 bases remained unmatched. The CDR3: CASSLSTTGGIAFF. The CDR3 DNA follows: TGTGCCAGCAGCTTATCCACGACAGGGGGTATAGCTTTCTTT.

The genes are TRBV3-1 (or the pseudogene TRBV3-2) and TRBJ1-1; no definite D call. The germline CDR1 and CDR2 sequences are LGHDT and YNNKEL (reference sequence). The CDR3 covers 12 residues. V was shortened by 5 bases and J by 4 bases, with 8 bases between the two germline ends. CDR3 in amino acids: CASSSGSTEAFF. The CDR3 nucleotides read TGTGCCAGCAGCTCCGGTAGCACTGAAGCTTTCTTT.

This sequence joins TRBV19 and TRBJ2-1; TRBD1 matches at 9 bases. The germline CDR1 and CDR2 sequences are LNHDA and SQIVND (reference sequence). This CDR3 has 14 amino acids. J was trimmed by 13 bases and V by 5 bases; bases with no gene match: 12. CDR3 sequence reads: CASSPDRGTNKQFF. CDR3 sequence (DNA): TGTGCCAGTAGTCCCGACAGGGGGACGAACAAACAGTTCTTC.

This chain joins TRBV3-1 (or the pseudogene TRBV3-2) and TRBJ1-2; possibly TRBD1 for D (6 bases). The CDR3 extends over 15 amino acids. V lost 1 base and J lost 4, with 13 bases in between. Germline CDR1 LGHDT, CDR2 YNNKEL (reference sequence). Here the CDR3 DNA reads TGTGCCAGCAGCCAAGGAACAGGGTGGGCCTATGGCTACACCTTC. As protein: CASSQGTGWAYGYTF.

The rearrangement joins TRBV2 to TRBJ2-7; the D gene is possibly TRBD2 (6 bases). Germline V gene sequence: CDR1 SNHLY, CDR2 FYNNEI. The CDR3 loop spans 15 amino acids. Trimming took off 4 bases at V and 7 bases at J, with 20 bases between the two ends. CDR3 sequence (DNA): TGTGCCAGCAGTGCGGAGGGGTTCGGTCTATTGGAGCAGTACTTC. Translation: CASSAEGFGLLEQYF.

This sequence joins TRBV6-2 or TRBV6-3 and TRBJ2-1; D is uncertain. Trimming stripped 2 bases from V and 0 bases from J, with 11 bases between. Per the germline V gene, CDR1 is MNHEY and CDR2 is SVGEGT. The CDR3 runs 16 residues. The CDR3 DNA is TGTGCCAGCAGTTACACCCGACGGTTCTCCTACAATGAGCAGTTCTTC. Translating gives CASSYTRRFSYNEQFF.

This chain joins TRBV25-1 and TRBJ2-3; perhaps D is TRBD1 or TRBD2 (5 bases each). Trimming pared 8 bases from V and 0 bases from J, leaving 9 bases between. Germline-derived CDR1 and CDR2 are MGHDK and SYGVNS. This CDR3 has 13 amino acids. The CDR3 DNA follows: TGTGCCAGCCGGGACGAAAGCACAGATACGCAGTATTTT. Translating gives CASRDESTDTQYF.

The J gene is TRBJ2-6, the V gene TRBV5-5, with no clear D. Germline loops: CDR1 SGHKS, CDR2 YYEKEE (reference sequence). With 6 bases removed from V and 1 base from J, the gap between germline ends came to 11 bases. This CDR3 is 15 amino acids long. The DNA for the CDR3 is TGTGCCAGCACCACCTCAGGATCTGGGGCCAACGTCCTGACTTTC. Translation gives CASTTSGSGANVLTF.

V usage is TRBV7-3 and J usage is TRBJ2-1; D gene unclear. This CDR3 comprises 14 residues. Trimming removed 2 bases at V and 5 bases at J, with 10 bases between. Germline CDR1 reads SGHTA; CDR2 reads FQGTGA. The CDR3 DNA reads as TGTGCCAGCAGCTTATCTGGGAAACACAATGAGCAGTTCTTC. Its protein is CASSLSGKHNEQFF. Complete variable domain (other parts from reference TRBV7-3 and TRBJ2-1): GAGVSQTPSNKVTEKGKYVELRCDPISGHTALYWYRQSLGQGPEFLIYFQGTGAADDSGLPNDRFFAVRPEGSVSTLKIQRTERGDSAVYLCASSLSGKHNEQFFGPGTRLTVL.